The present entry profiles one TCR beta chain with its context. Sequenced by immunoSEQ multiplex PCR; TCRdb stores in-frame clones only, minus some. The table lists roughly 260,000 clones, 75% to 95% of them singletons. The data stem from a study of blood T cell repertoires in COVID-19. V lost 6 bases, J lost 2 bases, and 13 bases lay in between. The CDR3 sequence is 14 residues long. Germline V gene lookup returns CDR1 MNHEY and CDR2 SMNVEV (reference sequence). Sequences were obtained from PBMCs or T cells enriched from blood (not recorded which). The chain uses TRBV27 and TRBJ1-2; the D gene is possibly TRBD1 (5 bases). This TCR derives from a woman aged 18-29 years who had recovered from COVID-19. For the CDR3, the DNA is TGTGCCAGCAGCTTTCTCCAGGGCAACTATGGCTACACCTTC. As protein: CASSFLQGNYGYTF.